A single sample gave rise to the 2 T cell receptor beta chains below, sequenced in a study of blood T cell repertoires in COVID-19. Assay: immunoSEQ multiplex PCR; the TCRdb copy retains only in-frame clones and omits some. This table has tens of thousands of clones, about 77% appearing once. The sequenced material came from peripheral blood. Receptors originate from a man in his 70s with COVID-19, enrolled during active disease.

This clone was detected once. This rearrangement joins TRBV4-1 to TRBJ2-1, with a weak D call TRBD1 (5 bases). Germline V lookup: CDR1 MGHRA, CDR2 YSYEKL. The CDR3 spans 15 residues. V was shortened by 3 bases and J by 4 bases, with 13 bases between the two germline ends. The CDR3 reads CASSHKIGEYNEQFF. The CDR3 DNA reads TGCGCCAGCAGCCACAAGATAGGGGAATACAATGAGCAGTTCTTC.

This chain connects TRBV29-1 to TRBJ2-5, with TRBD2 matching over 11 bases. This CDR3 is 16 amino acids long. Germline values: CDR1 SQVTM, CDR2 ANQGSEA. J was trimmed by 5 bases and V by 3 bases; bases with no gene match: 11. CDR3 sequence (DNA): TGCAGCGTTGATGGATTAGCGGGAGGGCCCCAGGAGACCCAGTACTTC. Encoded protein: CSVDGLAGGPQETQYF. Filled out from reference TRBV29-1 and TRBJ2-5, the complete variable domain reads SAVISQKPSRDICQRGTSLTIQCQVDSQVTMMFWYRQQPGQSLTLIATANQGSEATYESGFVIDKFPISRPNLTFSTLTVSNMSPEDSSIYLCSVDGLAGGPQETQYFGPGTRLLVL.